This is a list of T cell receptor beta chains from one sample in a study of blood T cell repertoires in COVID-19. Generated by immunoSEQ multiplex PCR, the TCRdb table keeps only in-frame clones and is missing some. The sample carries about 300,000 clones, about 87% recorded once. The sample comprised peripheral blood. The receptors stem from a woman in her thirties who had recovered from COVID-19. The CDR3 runs from the conserved cysteine through the conserved F or W. Size values are once, few and many counts, or a class for expanded clones, and some rows have none.

cdr3_length v_call clone_size cdr3_aa
15 TRBV4-1 few CASSQGQGFSYEQYF
15 TRBV27 once CASSSRDRGPNEQFF
14 TRBV29-1 - CSALGQGDVDEQYF
16 TRBV11-2 - CASRSLAGGRYNEQFF
13 TRBV7-8 once CASSLLETYEQYF
14 TRBV5-4 - CASSLGSGNTEAFF
19 TRBV2 - CASSELGTVSGSPRLRGYF
14 TRBV18 - CASSPPRQEETQYF
13 TRBV19 - CASSIAGLQPQHF
16 TRBV5-8 once CASTKQGLYSNQPQHF
15 TRBV7-9 once CASNRLAGGQETQYF
13 TRBV6-2/TRBV6-3 few CASSYSQGNEQYF
15 TRBV7-9 - CASSLGSRLNTEAFF
15 TRBV5-4 - CASSLGFVEDYGYTF
15 TRBV15 once CATSRDRGSNQPQHF
13 TRBV5-1 - CASSLEGARGYTF
14 TRBV28 - CASSSTRGAGELFF
14 TRBV2 - CASRSTGGSEKLFF
14 TRBV19 once CASSPDRYLDTQYF
15 TRBV18 - CASSPPRDRESGYTF
13 TRBV6-5 - CASRPTGMDGYTF
15 TRBV6-5 - CASRASGLLTDTQYF
14 TRBV27 - CASRGTGLTGELFF
15 TRBV3-1/TRBV3-2 - CASSQGTSAEETQYF
15 TRBV6-2/TRBV6-3 - CASSYDPGLNTEAFF
14 TRBV7-3 many CASSPTGLQETQYF
13 TRBV19 - CASTLGQGNGYTF
15 TRBV6-6 - CASNTGQGVSQPQHF
14 TRBV5-5 few CASSLVQGRETQYF
16 TRBV28 - CASSVGQGRVAGELFF
15 TRBV13 few CASSLGQVSTGELFF
18 TRBV23-1 - CASSQRRAGQGREQPQHF
13 TRBV2 - CASSGDRAETQYF
15 TRBV7-2 - CASSAGGPAKNIQYF
15 TRBV4-1 - CASSPRDWETGELFF
15 TRBV7-9 once CASSLSSPGNETQYF
14 TRBV7-9 few CASSPGTYLAEAFF
15 TRBV28 - CASSLYRGGTYEQYF
15 TRBV11-2 - CASSLAMGQNYGYTF
13 TRBV6-1 - CASSEFRVYEQYF
12 TRBV12-3/TRBV12-4 once CASSRQAYEQYF
14 TRBV6-6 - CASSPYPEDYEQYF
15 TRBV15 - CATSRGGSQGEKLFF
14 TRBV6-2/TRBV6-3 - CASSYRQGGSPLHF
17 TRBV5-1 once CASSLARYLSGFDEQYF
17 TRBV19 - CASSIRGTDRAGNTIYF
14 TRBV7-2 - CASSFGQGNQPQHF
17 TRBV9 - CASSISGTGWMSDTQYF
14 TRBV4-2 once CASSQGAGGDTQYF
13 TRBV29-1 - CSVGPFSYNEQFF